This T cell receptor beta chain is from a study of CD8 T cells in ankylosing spondylitis. Germline loops: CDR1 DFQATT, CDR2 SNEGSKA (reference sequence). With 6 bases clipped from V and 6 bases from J, the junction kept 10 bases outside the gene matches. CDR3 size: 13 residues. Findings and caveats of the study: Made up of eight highly homologous variants, a TCR beta motif appeared characteristic of ankylosing spondylitis blood. CD8+ cells made up the disease-linked clones, which were relatively rare in peripheral blood. In ankylosing spondylitis patients, matched synovial fluid reportedly showed significant enrichment of disease-linked clones. Earlier studies detected some motif variants in reactive arthritis synovial fluid and blood.

With molecular barcodes, quantitative 5'-RACE was used to make the TCR beta libraries. TCRdb fed the 5' RACE reads into MiXCR, producing one record per CDR3 protein. The table shows about 540,000 distinct CDR3 sequences, with 12% occurring only once. As concerns this clonotype: The antigen is not known.

The TCR originated in a male donor with ankylosing spondylitis. The sample was blood, either unsorted or a sorted T cell fraction (not recorded which). This rearrangement joins TRBV20-1 to TRBJ1-1, with 7 bases identical to TRBD1. The CDR3 region has the DNA TGCAGTGCCCTGGGACAGATGGACGCTGAAGCTTTCTTT. Translated, it gives CSALGQMDAEAFF.